One and the same sample provided the 4 T cell receptor beta chains below, sequenced in a study of shared clonotypes between healthy human individuals (dated by TCRdb to 2018 to 2020). The receptor library was made with the immunoSEQ multiplex PCR assay. The source is immuneACCESS, and TCRdb retained only in-frame sequences with V and J called. Part of the clones is not carried over; for the studies checked, unresolved V genes explain less than half of this, and the remainder is unexplained. The sample records some 2,500,000 clones, around 90% of which are singletons. Jointly, the top ten make up about 0.36% of the sample. The sequenced sample consisted of naive CD4+ T cells from PBMCs. This specimen's cell subset or site label, interpreted: CD45RA+ positively selected. These receptors originate from a man younger than 30 in good health. Some clones in this sample may be carry-over from other donors' samples.

This clone has a handful of counts. V usage is TRBV25-1 and J usage is TRBJ1-1; D remains ambiguous. This CDR3 spans 11 amino acids. Trimming pared 4 bases from V and 5 bases from J, leaving 5 bases between. CDR1 is MGHDK, CDR2 SYGVNS, per germline. The CDR3 nucleotides are TGTGCCAGCAGTGTGACGACTGAAGCTTTCTTT. Translating gives CASSVTTEAFF.

The chain has TRBV30 and TRBJ2-5, with unresolved D. V was clipped by 4 bases and J by 4 bases, with 16 bases between them. Germline CDR1 GTSNPN, CDR2 SVGIG (reference sequence). The CDR3 consists of 14 residues. CDR3 sequence reads: CAWNHRGESETQYF. The CDR3 nucleotides read TGTGCCTGGAACCATCGCGGAGAATCAGAGACCCAGTACTTC.

The rearrangement uses TRBV9 and TRBJ1-1; no clear D. The CDR3 extends over 15 amino acids. Per germline, CDR1 SGDLS and CDR2 YYNGEE. V lost 0 bases to trimming and J lost 6 bases, with 15 bases between them. CDR3 DNA: TGTGCCAGCAGCGTAGACCCTCTCGGTTCCCCTGAAGCTTTCTTT. Translating it yields CASSVDPLGSPEAFF.

Here the CDR3 reads CASSPGASGYEQFF. Written as DNA, the CDR3 is TGTGCCAGCTCACCAGGGGCTAGCGGGTATGAGCAGTTCTTC. J is TRBJ2-1 and V is TRBV18; TRBD2 matches at 8 bases. Trimming removed 2 bases from V and 8 bases from J; junction bases left unmatched: 5. Germline loops: CDR1 KGHSH, CDR2 LQKENI. The CDR3 is made up of 14 amino acids. The whole variable domain, filled in from reference TRBV18 and TRBJ2-1, reads NAGVMQNPRHLVRRRGQEARLRCSPMKGHSHVYWYRQLPEEGLKFMVYLQKENIIDESGMPKERFSAEFPKEGPSILRIQQVVRGDSAAYFCASSPGASGYEQFFGPGTRLTVL.